This T cell receptor (beta chain) was captured by sequencing in a study of T cells after yellow fever vaccination. TCRdb passed the 5' RACE reads through MiXCR, listing each CDR3 protein once. The sample consists of some 500,000 distinct CDR3 sequences, roughly 13% of them appearing once. Germline trimming cut 6 bases from V and 7 bases from J; bases unmatched to any gene: 9. The CDR3 covers 14 residues. Germline assignment: CDR1 ENHRY and CDR2 SYGVKD. This receptor was identified in a man aged 25 to 45 who received the YFV17D yellow fever vaccine. The J gene is TRBJ1-1, the V gene TRBV10-3, with 9 positions matching TRBD1. This specimen consisted of PBMCs, obtained on the day of the yellow fever booster vaccination. CDR3 sequence reads: CAIRITGGGGEAFF. The CDR3, as DNA: TGTGCCATCAGAATAACAGGGGGCGGAGGTGAAGCTTTCTTT.